This T cell receptor beta chain was observed in a study of Ad26.COV2.S vaccination and SARS-CoV-2 variants (dated by TCRdb to about 2021). Describing the broader study: Donors in the vaccine arm were drawn from COV1001, a phase I-IIa trial of Ad26.COV2.S in healthy adults that was multicentre, randomized, double-blind and placebo-controlled. Blinding of investigators to trial group allocation was maintained during experiments and outcome assessment. Ad26.COV2.S was administered intramuscularly at 5 x 10^10 or 1 x 10^11 viral particles, either as a single shot or as two shots given 56 days apart. The TCR-sequenced set comprised about 30 samples: some 20 Ad26.COV2.S vaccine recipients, 5 placebo recipients and 8 SARS-CoV-2 convalescent individuals. TCRbeta repertoire sequencing served as the tool for gauging how specific and how broad the SARS-CoV-2-reactive T cell receptors were following Ad26.COV2.S vaccination. Trial participants were randomized into five groups of five: low-dose or high-dose Ad26.COV2.S given once or twice, or placebo on both occasions. Study-wide findings and limitations: The study was not powered to compare responses between vaccine doses or regimens. According to the authors, total T cell responses may have been underestimated by the TCR breadth and depth analyses. Ad26.COV2.S recipients had higher spike-specific TCR breadth than placebo recipients (P = 0.0014). After vaccination, substantial breadth of spike-specific CD8+ and CD4+ T cell responses was reported. Vaccine and placebo recipients had comparable non-spike TCR breadth, which fits with the vaccine containing only spike.

Concerning this clone itself: Its antigen is not yet known. No much larger clonotype is one base removed from it; base qualities were not supplied.

V and J lose 1 base and 6 bases, and a span of 18 bases separates them. From the cysteine through the phenylalanine, the CDR3 covers 16 amino acids. The only DNA kept is the CDR3, 48 bases in frame from the first base. The germline V gene provides CDR1 SGHTS and CDR2 YDEGEE. The immunoSEQ Assay was the method used to sequence TCRbeta CDR3 regions. After extraction, genomic DNA underwent amplification by bias-controlled multiplex PCR, followed by high-throughput sequencing. In the paper's pipeline: To quantify the absolute abundance of every unique TCRbeta CDR3 region, sequences were collapsed and filtered. Usable DNA was measured by amplifying reference genes present in all nucleated cells, and TCRbeta template counts were normalized to that usable DNA to estimate T cell fraction. Repertoire TCRs were annotated as SARS-CoV-2-specific by exact matching of V gene, CDR3 amino acid sequence and J gene to a known reactive TCR set. The reference SARS-CoV-2 TCR set was obtained from MIRA and was filtered for enrichment in COVID-19-positive ImmuneCODE repertoires, whereby public or cross-reactive TCRs were removed. Based on the MIRA antigens, annotated TCRs were further analysed at the level of specific ORF or position within ORF. Depth was the summed frequency of annotated unique rearrangements, while breadth was defined as annotated unique rearrangements over total unique productive rearrangements. TCR breadth was compared between groups using two-sided Wilcoxon rank-sum tests. In TCRdb, the immuneACCESS table is reduced to in-frame sequences with V and J assigned. These tables do not hold every clone; where another copy was compared, an unresolved V gene accounts for under half, and the others remain unexplained. Clonal size and the V and J genes are those of that table, whereas D and trimming came from the DNA. In all, the sample holds around 320,000 clones, and over 80% of those were seen once. Together, the top ten hold roughly 2% of the sample.

The treatment or condition label corresponds to: some 20 received Ad26.COV2.S at low or high dose, single or two shots; roughly five received placebo; per-sample allocation not given. For vaccine and placebo recipients, repertoires were sequenced using samples collected on day 63 after the first injection. Between 29 July and 7 August 2020, Cohort 1b enrolled 25 adults aged 18-55 years at one site in Boston, USA. As a vaccine, Ad26.COV2.S was a replication-incompetent adenovirus type 26 vector that expressed a prefusion-stabilized SARS-CoV-2 spike protein derived from the original Wuhan strain. The material was peripheral blood, obtained in a trial of Ad26.COV2.S vaccine versus placebo. This receptor was identified in a person aged 18-60 years who received the Ad26.COV2.S COVID-19 vaccine or a placebo. Recombination linked TRBV5-8 to TRBJ2-3, with no confident D gene call. The CDR3 protein sequence reads: CASSLPVLAPGDTQYF. The sequenced DNA is TGTGCCAGCAGCTTGCCCGTCTTAGCCCCCGGGGATACGCAGTATTTT.